One and the same sample provided the 10 T cell receptor beta chains below, sequenced in a study of OX40 agonist ivuxolimab in advanced cancers. Using immunoSEQ multiplex PCR, the repertoire was profiled, and TCRdb retains in-frame clones only, with some absent. The repertoire holds more than 70,000 clones, with about 93% as singletons. The source material was CD4+ or CD8+ T cells sorted from blood, sampled in a trial of the OX40 agonist ivuxolimab. Source of these receptors: an adult with an advanced solid tumor such as melanoma, head and neck, liver or kidney cancer.

This clone was seen a handful of times. Other nucleotide sequences from this sample produce the same CDR3. V gene TRBV19 combines with J gene TRBJ2-7; maybe TRBD2 (5 bases). This CDR3 is built from 14 residues. The germline V gene has CDR1 LNHDA and CDR2 SQIVND (reference sequence). V dropped 3 bases and J dropped 2 bases, with 11 bases sitting between them. CDR3 DNA: TGTGCCAGTAGTATCTCTTTGGGAGCCTACGAGCAGTACTTC. Encoded protein: CASSISLGAYEQYF.

This chain joins TRBV2 and TRBJ2-2, with D possibly TRBD2 on 6 matching bases. Germline V gene data show CDR1 as SNHLY and CDR2 as FYNNEI. Trimming stripped 3 bases from V and 5 bases from J, with 13 bases between. This CDR3 region has 15 residues. Written as DNA, the CDR3 is TGTGCCAGCAGTGAGGGGGGTCCGGTTACCGGGGAGCTGTTTTTT. This sequence encodes CASSEGGPVTGELFF.

This sequence joins TRBV4-1 and TRBJ2-3; D ambiguous. The CDR3 loop spans 11 amino acids. V lost 4 bases and J lost 3, with 2 bases in between. The germline V gene encodes CDR1 MGHRA and CDR2 YSYEKL. The CDR3 bases are TGCGCCAGCAGCCGAACAGATACGCAGTATTTT. Translation gives CASSRTDTQYF.

The chain employs TRBV27 and TRBJ1-3; D is unresolved. The V end was cut by 2 bases, the J end by 2 bases, with 10 bases between. CDR3 length: 15 amino acids. CDR1 is MNHEY and CDR2 is SMNVEV in the germline V gene (reference sequence). Here the CDR3 reads CASSLVYGAGNTIYF. The CDR3 region has the DNA TGTGCCAGCAGTTTAGTATACGGCGCTGGAAACACCATATATTTT.

The sample holds one count of this clone. CDR3 residues: CASGTARGYTF. The CDR3 DNA sequence: TGTGCCAGCGGGACAGCTAGGGGCTACACCTTC. The chain has TRBV6-5 and TRBJ1-2; 7 nucleotides line up with TRBD1. Trimming at V came to 8 bases and at J to 8 bases, leaving 5 bases not matched to a gene. Germline V gene data show CDR1 as MNHEY and CDR2 as SVGAGI. This CDR3 is 11 amino acids long.

This clone was found once. The CDR3: CASSFVEYNEQFF. Here the CDR3 DNA reads TGTGCCAGCAGCTTTGTGGAGTACAATGAGCAGTTCTTC. The V call is TRBV5-8, the J call TRBJ2-1; D uncertain. Germline V CDR1 and CDR2: SGHTS, YDEGEE. The V gene lost 2 bases and the J gene lost 4 bases, with 7 bases spanning the gap. This CDR3 is built from 13 residues.

This chain connects TRBV11-3 to TRBJ1-6; 10 nucleotides align to TRBD1. This CDR3 region has 16 residues. V lost 4 bases to trimming and J lost 8 bases; unmatched junction nucleotides: 8. Germline loops: CDR1 SGHNT, CDR2 YENEEA. The CDR3 loop reads CASSSRTGGRDSPLHF. CDR3 nucleotides: TGTGCCAGCAGCTCACGGACAGGGGGTAGGGATTCACCCCTCCACTTT.

The V call is TRBV6-6, the J call TRBJ2-5; D not resolved. The CDR3 is 14 amino acids. Germline lookup yields CDR1 MNHNY and CDR2 SVGAGI (reference sequence). Trimming pared 5 bases from V and 4 bases from J, leaving 14 bases between. Here the CDR3 reads CASSLQDRGETQYF. CDR3 sequence (DNA): TGTGCCAGCAGTCTTCAAGACCGAGGAGAGACCCAGTACTTC.

V gene TRBV27 combines with J gene TRBJ2-5; the D is unclear. CDR3 length equals 13 residues. Germline V gene lookup returns CDR1 MNHEY and CDR2 SMNVEV (reference sequence). V was shortened by 3 bases and J by 5 bases, with 10 bases between the two germline ends. CDR3 sequence reads: CASSFPNDETQYF. Written as DNA, the CDR3 is TGTGCCAGCAGTTTTCCGAATGACGAGACCCAGTACTTC.

The gene calls are TRBV21-1 and TRBJ1-1; the table's D call of TRBD1 was not tested on the DNA. TRBV21-1 is designated a pseudogene. The CDR3 extends over 13 amino acids. CDR3: CASSNDTNTEAFF. The CDR3 nucleotides read TGTGCCAGCAGCAATGACACGAACACTGAAGCTTTCTTT.